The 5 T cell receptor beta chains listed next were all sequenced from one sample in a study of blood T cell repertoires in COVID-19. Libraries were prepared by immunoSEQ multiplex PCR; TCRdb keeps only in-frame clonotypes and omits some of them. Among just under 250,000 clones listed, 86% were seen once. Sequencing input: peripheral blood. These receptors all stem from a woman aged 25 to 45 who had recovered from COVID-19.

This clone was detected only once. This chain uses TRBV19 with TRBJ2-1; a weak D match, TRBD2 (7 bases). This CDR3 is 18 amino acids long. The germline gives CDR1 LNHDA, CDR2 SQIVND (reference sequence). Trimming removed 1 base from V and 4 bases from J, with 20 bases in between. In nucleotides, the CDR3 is TGTGCCAGTAGTATAGTGGGGCCTGTGCGGGGGCCATACAATGAGCAGTTCTTC. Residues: CASSIVGPVRGPYNEQFF.

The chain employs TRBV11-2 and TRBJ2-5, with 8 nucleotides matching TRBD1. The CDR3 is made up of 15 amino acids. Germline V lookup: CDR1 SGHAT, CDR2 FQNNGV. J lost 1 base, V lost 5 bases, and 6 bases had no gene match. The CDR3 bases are TGTGCCAGCAGCACTGACAGGGGAGTCCAAGAGACCCAGTACTTC. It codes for CASSTDRGVQETQYF.

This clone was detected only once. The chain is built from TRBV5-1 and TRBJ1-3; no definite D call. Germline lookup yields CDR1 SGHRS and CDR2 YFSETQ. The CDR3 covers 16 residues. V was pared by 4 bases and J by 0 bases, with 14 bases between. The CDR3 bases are TGCGCCAGCAGCCCCCTAACCACCGGCTCTGGAAACACCATATATTTT. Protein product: CASSPLTTGSGNTIYF.

Here the CDR3 reads CASSRKGRGSGANVLTF. The CDR3 DNA sequence: TGTGCCAGCAGCCGTAAGGGCAGGGGGTCTGGGGCCAACGTCCTGACTTTC. The chain couples TRBV3-1 (or the pseudogene TRBV3-2) to TRBJ2-6, with TRBD1 identical over 7 bases. The CDR3 is 17 amino acids. With 4 bases clipped from V and 1 base from J, the junction kept 7 bases outside the gene matches. The germline CDR1 and CDR2 sequences are LGHDT and YNNKEL (reference sequence).

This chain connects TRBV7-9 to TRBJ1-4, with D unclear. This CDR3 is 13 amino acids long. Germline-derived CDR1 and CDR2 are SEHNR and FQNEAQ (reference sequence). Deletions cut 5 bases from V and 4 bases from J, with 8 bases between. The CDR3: CASSQELNEKLFF. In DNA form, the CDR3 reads TGTGCCAGCAGCCAGGAACTTAATGAAAAACTGTTTTTT. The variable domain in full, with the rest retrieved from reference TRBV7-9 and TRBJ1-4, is DTGVSQNPRHKITKRGQNVTFRCDPISEHNRLYWYRQTLGQGPEFLTYFQNEAQLEKSRLLSDRFSAERPKGSFSTLEIQRTEQGDSAMYLCASSQELNEKLFFGSGTQLSVL.